The rows below give T cell receptor beta chains drawn from one sample of a study of CD4+ T cells in melanoma. Generated by immunoSEQ multiplex PCR, the TCRdb table keeps only in-frame clones and is missing some. The table lists about 140,000 clones, over 90% of them singletons. The source of these receptors is a human donor with melanoma. CDR3s include the opening cysteine and the closing phenylalanine or tryptophan. The D gene is left open where the match is weak. Expanded clones get a size class; other rows say once, few or many, or leave the size out.

d_gene	v_gene	abundance	j_gene	CDR3nt	CDR3aa
TRBD1	TRBV2	-	TRBJ1-1	TGTGCCAGCAGTGAAGGACAGGGGGCCCGCCTTGAAGCTTTCTTT	CASSEGQGARLEAFF
-	TRBV30	few	TRBJ1-1	TGTGCCTGGAGGGCACAGGGGAACACTGAAGCTTTCTTT	CAWRAQGNTEAFF
-	TRBV4-1	-	TRBJ2-3	TGCGCCAGCAGCCAAGCAGTCCTAAGGGCCAAAGGGGATACGCAGTATTTT	CASSQAVLRAKGDTQYF
TRBD1	TRBV23-1	-	TRBJ2-7	TGCGCCAGCAGCCGCGGGACAGGGGGCTCCTACGAGCAGTACTTC	CASSRGTGGSYEQYF
-	TRBV9	-	TRBJ2-5	TGTGCCAGCAGCGTAGGGGACACGGGATCTGGGGTGGGGACCCAGTACTTC	CASSVGDTGSGVGTQYF
TRBD1	TRBV9	-	TRBJ2-3	TGTGCCAGCAGCGACCGGACAGGACTCACAGATACGCAGTATTTT	CASSDRTGLTDTQYF
-	TRBV7-9	-	TRBJ1-2	TGTGCCAGCAGCTTAGCGTTAGGTGGCAGCGCGAACTATGGCTACACCTTC	CASSLALGGSANYGYTF
TRBD2	TRBV7-2	-	TRBJ2-1	TGTGCCAGCAGCCCGAGACTAGCGGGGGACAATGAGCAGTTCTTC	CASSPRLAGDNEQFF
TRBD1	TRBV27	-	TRBJ1-2	TGTGCCAGCAGTCCCCTGGGACAGGGTTTATCTGGCTACACCTTC	CASSPLGQGLSGYTF
-	TRBV6-1	-	TRBJ1-3	TGTGCCACCATTACGGTCGTCACCGGAAACACCATATATTTT	CATITVVTGNTIYF
-	TRBV15	-	TRBJ2-5	TGTGCCACCAGCAGCGGAGGGGGTCGTCACGAGACCCAGTACTTC	CATSSGGGRHETQYF
-	TRBV30	-	TRBJ2-2	TGTGCCTGGAGGCAGGGGTCCTCAAACACCGGGGAGCTGTTTTTT	CAWRQGSSNTGELFF
TRBD2	TRBV7-3	-	TRBJ2-4	TGTGCCAGCAGCCTATCGGGGGGGCAGGGGAACATTCAGTACTTC	CASSLSGGQGNIQYF
-	TRBV2	few	TRBJ2-7	TGTGCCAGCAGTGGAGTTCAGGGTCGAAATGTGCTAGGCGAGCAGTACTTC	CASSGVQGRNVLGEQYF
-	TRBV10-2	-	TRBJ2-3	TGCGCCAGCAGTGAGCAGGGTGGGAATACGCAGTATTTT	CASSEQGGNTQYF
-	TRBV18	-	TRBJ1-2	TGTGCCAGCTCACCAGACAGTCGTCCCTATGGCTACACCTTC	CASSPDSRPYGYTF
-	TRBV13	-	TRBJ1-6	TGTGCCAGCAGCTTCAGCACGATTAATTCACCCCTCCACTTT	CASSFSTINSPLHF
-	TRBV7-6	-	TRBJ2-5	TGTGCCAGCAGCCGAATGGGGGGCCTACAAGAGACCCAGTACTTC	CASSRMGGLQETQYF
-	TRBV14	once	TRBJ2-3	TGTGCCAGCAGCCCATTTACAGATACGCAGTATTTT	CASSPFTDTQYF
-	TRBV6-1	-	TRBJ1-1	TGTGCCAGCACAATGGGGGGGCGCCTTTATGAAGCTTTCTTT	CASTMGGRLYEAFF
-	TRBV7-9	-	TRBJ1-4	TGTGCCAGCAGCTTAGCTTTAGGGGGACGGCAAGAAAAACTGTTTTTT	CASSLALGGRQEKLFF
TRBD2	TRBV2	once	TRBJ2-1	TGTGCCAGCAGTACCAGCGGGGTAAGGAATGAGCAGTTCTTC	CASSTSGVRNEQFF
TRBD2	TRBV29-1	-	TRBJ2-3	TGCAGCGTCCAGCTAGCGGGGGGGCCAGATACGCAGTATTTT	CSVQLAGGPDTQYF
-	TRBV7-9	-	TRBJ1-1	TGTGCCAGCAGCTTAAATGCAGGGGACAATGAAGCTTTCTTT	CASSLNAGDNEAFF
TRBD1	TRBV7-9	-	TRBJ2-3	TGTGCCAGCAGTCCCACCCCGACAGGGGACACAGATACGCAGTATTTT	CASSPTPTGDTDTQYF
-	TRBV5-1	-	TRBJ1-2	TGCGCCAGCAGCTTGGCCGGCGATAACTATGGCTACACCTTC	CASSLAGDNYGYTF
-	TRBV6-5	-	TRBJ1-1	TGTGCCAGCAGCATACGGGGGGTTGAGAACACTGAAGCTTTCTTT	CASSIRGVENTEAFF
TRBD1	TRBV11-2	-	TRBJ2-7	TGTGCCAGCAGCTTAGGCCAGACAGGGGCCTACGAGCAGTACTTC	CASSLGQTGAYEQYF
-	TRBV19	-	TRBJ1-1	TGTGCCAGTAGTCGCGGACAAGGGGGGAGGGACACTGAAGCTTTCTTT	CASSRGQGGRDTEAFF
-	TRBV7-8	-	TRBJ2-3	TGTGCCAGCAGCCGCGACTCCACAGATACGCAGTATTTT	CASSRDSTDTQYF
TRBD1	TRBV7-9	once	TRBJ1-2	TGTGCCAGCGAGAAACCGGGACAGGGCTGGGGCTACACCTTC	CASEKPGQGWGYTF
-	TRBV27	-	TRBJ1-1	TGTGCCAGCAGTTTTTCCCACCAGCTGAACACTGAAGCTTTCTTT	CASSFSHQLNTEAFF
-	TRBV29-1	once	TRBJ1-1	TGCAGCGTAAGATGGGAGGTGGACACTGAAGCTTTCTTT	CSVRWEVDTEAFF
-	TRBV27	-	TRBJ1-1	TGTGCCAGCAGTTTAGGTGTCGGCCAGCCGGTCACTGAAGCTTTCTTT	CASSLGVGQPVTEAFF
-	TRBV2	-	TRBJ1-5	TGTGCCAGCAGTGTATTCCCAAATCAGCCCCAGCATTTT	CASSVFPNQPQHF
TRBD1	TRBV12-5	-	TRBJ1-2	TGTGCTAGTGGACCTGACAGGGCCAACTATGGCTACACCTTC	CASGPDRANYGYTF
-	TRBV7-9	-	TRBJ1-1	TGTGCCAGCAGCTTCACCGAGATCACTGAAGCTTTCTTT	CASSFTEITEAFF
TRBD1	TRBV5-1	-	TRBJ2-5	TGCGCCAGCAGATTGGGACAGTTAAAAGAGACCCAGTACTTC	CASRLGQLKETQYF
-	TRBV6-5	-	TRBJ1-3	TGTGCCAGCAGCAGGGTGTCTGGAAACACCATATATTTT	CASSRVSGNTIYF
TRBD1	TRBV27	-	TRBJ2-5	TGTGCCAGCAGTTTAGCGAGGGGACAGGTCGAGACCCAGTACTTC	CASSLARGQVETQYF
-	TRBV5-1	-	TRBJ2-5	TGCGCCAGCAGCTTGGGACGCGAAAGCCAGTACTTC	CASSLGRESQYF
-	TRBV6-1	-	TRBJ1-2	TGTGCCAGCAAAAGGCCCAGCTATGGCTACACCTTC	CASKRPSYGYTF
-	TRBV5-1	-	TRBJ2-2	TGCGCCAGCACTTTTGGTGGGGTGCCCGGGGAGCTGTTTTTT	CASTFGGVPGELFF
-	TRBV2	-	TRBJ2-5	TGTGCCAGCACTCTCGAAGAGACCCAGTACTTC	CASTLEETQYF
TRBD2	TRBV27	-	TRBJ2-6	TGTGCCAGCAGTCCAATAGCGGGGATCGGCTCTGGGGCCAACGTCCTGACTTTC	CASSPIAGIGSGANVLTF
-	TRBV7-2	once	TRBJ1-2	TGTGCCAGCGCGTGGAGCGAGGGAGGCTACACCTTC	CASAWSEGGYTF
-	TRBV2	-	TRBJ1-1	TGTGCCAGCAGTGGACAGGTCCTCTTGGGCACTGAAGCTTTCTTT	CASSGQVLLGTEAFF
TRBD1	TRBV5-1	-	TRBJ2-2	TGCGCCAGCCGGATCCGGGACAGGGACACCGGGGAGCTGTTTTTT	CASRIRDRDTGELFF
-	TRBV6-6	-	TRBJ2-2	TGTGCCAGCAGTTATTACAGCACCGGGGAGCTGTTTTTT	CASSYYSTGELFF
-	TRBV6-1	-	TRBJ1-6	TGTGCCAGCAGTGTAGATAGTAATTCACCCCTCCACTTT	CASSVDSNSPLHF
TRBD2	TRBV11-1	-	TRBJ2-7	TGTGCCAGCAGCCCCAGACCGGGGGGGCTCGAGCAGTACTTC	CASSPRPGGLEQYF
TRBD1	TRBV6-1	-	TRBJ2-3	TGTGCCAGCAGTGAAACGGACAGGAAAACAGATACGCAGTATTTT	CASSETDRKTDTQYF
-	TRBV6-6	-	TRBJ1-5	TGTGCCAGCAGTTACGGGCCAGGGGTACGGAATCAGCCCCAGCATTTT	CASSYGPGVRNQPQHF
-	TRBV11-2	-	TRBJ2-2	TGTGCCAGCAGCTTAGTTCAGTGGACGGCGAACACCGGGGAGCTGTTTTTT	CASSLVQWTANTGELFF
TRBD1	TRBV5-1	-	TRBJ2-5	TGCGCCAGCGCCCGCGGCAGGGGGCAAGAGACCCAGTACTTC	CASARGRGQETQYF
-	TRBV7-9	-	TRBJ2-7	TGTGCCAGCAGCTTAGTACCGAAAAGCTCCTACGAGCAGTACTTC	CASSLVPKSSYEQYF
-	TRBV13	-	TRBJ1-6	TGTGCCAGCAGCAGGCAGGCTACGGGGTATAATTCACCCCTCCACTTT	CASSRQATGYNSPLHF
-	TRBV18	-	TRBJ2-7	TGTGCCAGCTCACTACGGGCAGGGTTGGACGAGCAGTACTTC	CASSLRAGLDEQYF